A single sample gave rise to the 9 T cell receptor beta chains below, sequenced in a study of control samples from healthy donors and cancer patients. Profiled with immunoSEQ multiplex PCR; TCRdb holds only in-frame clones, not every one. The sample carries fewer than 200,000 clones, 88% recorded once. Material for sequencing was blood. These receptors were obtained from a woman in her twenties or thirties in good health.

The chain links TRBV2 to TRBJ2-5, with TRBD2 matching 11 bases. The CDR3 contains 14 residues. V trimming: 5 bases; J trimming: 9 bases; junction bases outside the gene matches: 8. Germline lookup yields CDR1 SNHLY and CDR2 FYNNEI. The CDR3 spells CASSYFLAGGAQYF. CDR3 coding DNA: TGTGCCAGCAGTTACTTTTTAGCGGGAGGGGCCCAGTACTTC.

The chain couples TRBV12-5 to TRBJ2-5, with TRBD1 identical over 8 bases. The germline V gene has CDR1 LGHNT and CDR2 FRNRAP. The CDR3 length is 15 residues. The ends lost 6 bases at V and 2 bases at J; junction bases unmatched: 8. DNA of the CDR3: TGTGCTAGTGGCACCGGGACAGGTTGGCAAGAGACCCAGTACTTC. Its protein product is CASGTGTGWQETQYF.

The sample holds one count of this clone. This chain joins TRBV6-5 and TRBJ2-7; D might be TRBD1 (5 bases). V shed 5 bases and J shed 0 bases, with 11 bases lying between them. The CDR3 has 14 residues. CDR1 and CDR2 from the germline V gene are MNHEY and SVGAGI. The DNA of the CDR3 is TGTGCCAGCAGTAAGGGGCCTACCTCCTACGAGCAGTACTTC. Translation: CASSKGPTSYEQYF.

The chain joins TRBV5-1 to TRBJ1-2; 9 nucleotides agree with TRBD1. The V gene's germline CDR1 is SGHRS and CDR2 YFSETQ. V lost 4 bases and J lost 4; bases outside the gene matches: 2. The CDR3 extends over 13 amino acids. This chain's CDR3 is CASSPGQGYGYTF. The CDR3 DNA follows: TGCGCCAGCAGCCCGGGACAGGGCTATGGCTACACCTTC.

The J gene is TRBJ2-2, the V gene TRBV3-1 (or the pseudogene TRBV3-2); TRBD2 aligns across 10 bases. The CDR3 extends over 17 amino acids. The germline gives CDR1 LGHDT, CDR2 YNNKEL (reference sequence). J lost 4 bases, V lost 2 bases, and 7 bases had no gene match. CDR3 nucleotide sequence: TGTGCCAGCAGCCAACCTAGCGGGGGTGACACCACCGGGGAGCTGTTTTTT. This gives the protein CASSQPSGGDTTGELFF.

The chain combines TRBV29-1 with TRBJ2-3; tentatively, D is TRBD1 or TRBD2 (5 bases each). V lost 7 bases and J lost 4, with 18 bases in between. This CDR3 has 14 amino acids. CDR1 SQVTM and CDR2 ANQGSEA come from the germline V gene. CDR3 sequence: CSGGRGSVADTQYF. In nucleotides, the CDR3 is TGCAGCGGGGGCCGGGGATCCGTGGCAGATACGCAGTATTTT.

The chain combines TRBV14 with TRBJ2-3, with TRBD2 identical over 8 bases. Germline V CDR1 and CDR2: SGHDN, FVKESK. This CDR3 contains 15 residues. With V trimmed by 2 bases and J by 0 bases, 1 base remained unmatched. The CDR3 nucleotides read TGTGCCAGCAGCCAACGGGGGGGAAGCACAGATACGCAGTATTTT. Translated, it gives CASSQRGGSTDTQYF.

The chain combines TRBV2 with TRBJ2-2; perhaps TRBD1 as D (5 bases). V dropped 8 bases and J dropped 5 bases, with 9 bases sitting between them. Germline CDR1 is SNHLY and CDR2 is FYNNEI. This CDR3 comprises 12 residues. The CDR3 nucleotides read TGTGCCAGCGGACAAGGGACCGGGGAGCTGTTTTTT. The encoded protein is CASGQGTGELFF.

Of note for this clone: The identical CDR3 is also encoded by other nucleotide sequences in the sample. The V and J genes are TRBV2 and TRBJ2-5; no definite D call. CDR3 size: 11 residues. The germline V gene has CDR1 SNHLY and CDR2 FYNNEI. Trimming removed 4 bases from V and 3 bases from J, with 3 bases in between. Written as DNA, the CDR3 is TGTGCCAGCAGTGTGAAAGAGACCCAGTACTTC. This codes for CASSVKETQYF.